The next 20 T cell receptor beta chains were all read from a single sample in a study of cytomegalovirus exposure and HLA in healthy donors. Primers included in the PCR were 60 Vbeta and 13 Jbeta primers. Profiled with immunoSEQ multiplex PCR; TCRdb holds only in-frame clones, not every one. The sample contains over 20,000 clones, approximately 75% of which appear only once. The sequencing input was PBMCs. All receptors derive from a male donor in good health and CMV-seronegative.

This chain's CDR3 is CASSTGQGASSGANVLTF. The CDR3 DNA reads TGCGCCAGCAGCACAGGACAGGGGGCGTCCTCTGGGGCCAACGTCCTGACTTTC. V is TRBV5-1 and J is TRBJ2-6, with TRBD1 matching 11 bases. In germline, CDR1 is SGHRS, CDR2 YFSETQ. V trimming: 4 bases; J trimming: 0 bases; junction bases outside the gene matches: 6. CDR3 size: 18 residues.

The chain uses TRBV7-6 and TRBJ2-7, with D perhaps TRBD1 (5 bases). Germline values: CDR1 SGHVS, CDR2 FNYEAQ. This CDR3 region has 15 residues. V shed 1 base and J shed 4 bases, with 14 bases lying between them. The DNA for the CDR3 is TGTGCCAGCAGCTTAGTGGAAGGGGCAAAATACGAGCAGTACTTC. It yields the protein CASSLVEGAKYEQYF.

With respect to this clone: At one boundary the junction diverges from the germline segment, which might be a read error. This sequence joins TRBV7-9 and TRBJ2-1; 9 bases align to TRBD2. The CDR3 length is 15 residues. Germline lookup yields CDR1 SEHNR and CDR2 FQNEAQ (reference sequence). In nucleotides, the CDR3 is TGTGCCAGCAGTTTAGCGGGAGATTCGTCCCATGAGCAGTTCTTC. Translated: CASSLAGDSSHEQFF. Using reference TRBV7-9 and TRBJ2-1 for the parts outside the CDR3, the full variable domain is DTGVSQNPRHKITKRGQNVTFRCDPISEHNRLYWYRQTLGQGPEFLTYFQNEAQLEKSRLLSDRFSAERPKGSFSTLEIQRTEQGDSAMYLCASSLAGDSSHEQFFGPGTRLTVL.

This chain uses TRBV12-1 with TRBJ2-5; the DNA was not compared with TRBD2, the D call given in the table. The DNA end lines up better with TRBJ2-7; the J call may be wrong. TRBV12-1 is noted as a pseudogene. CDR3 size: 15 residues. The CDR3 spells CASSFGLAETYEQYF. The DNA for the CDR3 is TGTGCCAGCAGCTTTGGTCTAGCGGAAACCTACGAGCAGTACTTC.

The V gene is TRBV10-1, the J gene TRBJ2-2, with TRBD2 identical over 8 bases. Germline values: CDR1 WNHNN, CDR2 SYGVQD (reference sequence). This CDR3 comprises 13 residues. J was trimmed by 4 bases and V by 8 bases; bases with no gene match: 3. The CDR3 coding sequence is TGCGCCAGCGGGCTAGCGGGCACCGGGGAGCTGTTTTTT. Its translation: CASGLAGTGELFF.

This clone was seen a few times. The gene calls are TRBV28 and TRBJ2-3; 10 bases map to TRBD2. With 5 bases clipped from V and 1 base from J, the junction kept 3 bases outside the gene matches. Germline values: CDR1 MDHEN, CDR2 SYDVKM. This CDR3 spans 15 amino acids. The CDR3 nucleotides are TGTGCCAGCAGTCTAGCGGGGGACCGCACAGATACGCAGTATTTT. Its protein is CASSLAGDRTDTQYF.

V gene TRBV25-1 combines with J gene TRBJ2-3; 14 bases are a match to TRBD2. Germline V gene sequence: CDR1 MGHDK, CDR2 SYGVNS. V shed 3 bases, J shed 8 bases, and the junction held 10 bases outside the gene matches. The CDR3 is 17 residues long. The CDR3 is CASSDTPTSGGELTQYF. The CDR3 DNA is TGTGCCAGCAGTGATACCCCGACTAGCGGGGGGGAGCTTACGCAGTATTTT.

This chain connects TRBV7-9 to TRBJ2-2; 8 nucleotides line up with TRBD1. The germline V gene has CDR1 SEHNR and CDR2 FQNEAQ (reference sequence). The CDR3 sequence is 15 residues long. V dropped 6 bases and J dropped 2; count of bases not matched to a gene: 5. The DNA of the CDR3 is TGTGCCAGCAGGAAGACAGGGGTAAACACCGGGGAGCTGTTTTTT. This sequence encodes CASRKTGVNTGELFF.

V gene TRBV11-3 combines with J gene TRBJ2-4; 10 bases agree with TRBD1. J was trimmed by 3 bases and V by 5 bases; bases with no gene match: 7. CDR3 length equals 16 residues. Germline lookup yields CDR1 SGHNT and CDR2 YENEEA. DNA for the CDR3: TGTGCCAGCAGCGGTCCGGACAGGGGGGGCAAAAACATTCAGTACTTC. It codes for CASSGPDRGGKNIQYF.

This clone was seen more than once but under ten times. The rearrangement uses TRBV5-1 and TRBJ2-5, with a weak D call TRBD2 (5 bases). Trimming stripped 3 bases from V and 1 base from J, with 7 bases between. The CDR3 sequence is 13 residues long. Germline lookup yields CDR1 SGHRS and CDR2 YFSETQ. CDR3 nucleotides: TGCGCCAGCAGCTCCGGGGTCCAAGAGACCCAGTACTTC. Translated: CASSSGVQETQYF.

This clone was observed once. The J gene is TRBJ1-2, the V gene TRBV28; 7 nucleotides line up with TRBD1. Losses at the gene ends were 3 bases for V and 8 bases for J; bases not matched to a gene: 9. This CDR3 is built from 14 residues. CDR1 and CDR2 (germline): MDHEN, SYDVKM. DNA for the CDR3: TGTGCCAGCAGTTTCGACAGGGCGGTTTTAGGCTACACCTTC. It is translated as CASSFDRAVLGYTF.

The V gene is TRBV27, the J gene TRBJ2-7, with 11 bases matching TRBD2. The CDR3 spans 17 residues. CDR1 is MNHEY and CDR2 is SMNVEV in the germline V gene (reference sequence). The V gene end was trimmed by 5 bases and the J gene end by 3 bases; junction bases not matched to a gene: 12. The CDR3 DNA follows: TGTGCCAGCAGTGTTAGCGGGAGGGCCCCCCTCGACTACGAGCAGTACTTC. Residues: CASSVSGRAPLDYEQYF.

This chain links TRBV5-8 with TRBJ2-2, with D possibly TRBD1 on 5 matching bases. The CDR3 sequence is 16 residues long. Between the trimmed V and J ends, which lost 2 bases and 4 bases, there was a span of 15 bases. Germline CDR1 and CDR2: SGHTS and YDEGEE. The CDR3 sequence: CASSFETVFGTGELFF. DNA of the CDR3: TGTGCCAGCAGCTTCGAGACAGTTTTTGGCACCGGGGAGCTGTTTTTT.

The chain uses TRBV6-6 and TRBJ2-6, with D perhaps matching TRBD2 (5 bases). V lost 4 bases and J 0 bases, leaving 10 bases between the germline ends. CDR1 and CDR2 (germline): MNHNY, SVGAGI (reference sequence). This CDR3 spans 16 amino acids. The CDR3 DNA reads as TGTGCCAGCAGTTCGATACTAGTCTCTGGGGCCAACGTCCTGACTTTC. As protein: CASSSILVSGANVLTF.

The V call is TRBV19, the J call TRBJ1-1; TRBD1 matches at 9 bases. CDR1 is LNHDA, CDR2 SQIVND, per germline (reference sequence). Germline trimming cut 6 bases from V and 5 bases from J; bases unmatched to any gene: 4. CDR3 length: 13 amino acids. CDR3 sequence: CASSTGGWTEAFF. In DNA form, the CDR3 reads TGTGCCAGTAGCACAGGGGGCTGGACTGAAGCTTTCTTT.

The V call is TRBV30, the J call TRBJ2-5; maybe TRBD2 (5 bases). Germline CDR1 reads GTSNPN; CDR2 reads SVGIG (reference sequence). The V end lost 7 bases, the J end lost 1 base, and 16 bases lay between the germline ends. CDR3 size: 14 residues. For the CDR3, the DNA is TGTGCCTCACGGGATGGAGCGGCCCAAGAGACCCAGTACTTC. It encodes CASRDGAAQETQYF.

This chain links TRBV27 with TRBJ1-5; D might be TRBD1 (5 bases). This CDR3 is built from 16 residues. V was pared by 4 bases and J by 4 bases, with 17 bases between. Per the germline V gene, CDR1 is MNHEY and CDR2 is SMNVEV (reference sequence). DNA of the CDR3: TGTGCCAGCAGTTCAATCCTCGGGGGGGGGAATCAGCCCCAGCATTTT. This encodes CASSSILGGGNQPQHF.

The V and J genes are TRBV4-3 and TRBJ2-2; possibly TRBD1 for D (6 bases). Germline V gene lookup returns CDR1 LGHNA and CDR2 YSLEER. The CDR3 has 17 amino acids. The germline V and J ends were trimmed by 2 bases and 0 bases, with 13 bases remaining between them. The CDR3 nucleotides are TGCGCCAGCAGCCAATACCTCGGGACATCGAACACCGGGGAGCTGTTTTTT. It codes for CASSQYLGTSNTGELFF.

The genes are TRBV30 and TRBJ2-1, with 13 positions matching TRBD2. The CDR3 is made up of 15 amino acids. After removal of 0 bases from V and 6 bases from J, the junction contained 2 bases not matched to a gene. Germline-derived CDR1 and CDR2 are GTSNPN and SVGIG (reference sequence). DNA for the CDR3: TGTGCCTGGAGTGTACTAGCGGGAGGGCCCAATGAGCAGTTCTTC. It is translated as CAWSVLAGGPNEQFF.

The chain combines TRBV11-1 with TRBJ2-2; 8 bases map to TRBD2. J was trimmed by 0 bases and V by 3 bases; bases with no gene match: 3. Looked up from germline, CDR1 is SGHAT and CDR2 is FQDESV (reference sequence). This CDR3 comprises 16 residues. This chain's CDR3 is CASSFTSGANTGELFF. CDR3 nucleotides: TGTGCCAGCAGCTTTACTAGCGGCGCGAACACCGGGGAGCTGTTTTTT.